This entry is about one TCR beta chain. One end of the junction does not line up with germline, which may come from a read error. Via MiXCR, TCRdb re-called the RT-PCR reads, giving one row per CDR3 protein. The top ten hold 1.9% of the sample, which has about 520,000 distinct CDR3 sequences, about 25% seen once. These data originate in a study of response to subunit inactivated influenza vaccine. The CDR3 runs to 14 residues. Germline loops: CDR1 SGHTA, CDR2 FQGNSA. The J gene is TRBJ2-2, the V gene TRBV7-2; no clear D. Sequences were derived from CD4+ T cells sorted from PBMCs, sampled less than 6 days after vaccination. The sequence was collected from a man aged 50 to 60 who received an inactivated influenza vaccine. CDR3 nucleotide sequence: TGTGCCAGCAGCGGCTTGGGGAACGCCGGGGAGCTGTTTTTT. Protein: CASSGLGNAGELFF.